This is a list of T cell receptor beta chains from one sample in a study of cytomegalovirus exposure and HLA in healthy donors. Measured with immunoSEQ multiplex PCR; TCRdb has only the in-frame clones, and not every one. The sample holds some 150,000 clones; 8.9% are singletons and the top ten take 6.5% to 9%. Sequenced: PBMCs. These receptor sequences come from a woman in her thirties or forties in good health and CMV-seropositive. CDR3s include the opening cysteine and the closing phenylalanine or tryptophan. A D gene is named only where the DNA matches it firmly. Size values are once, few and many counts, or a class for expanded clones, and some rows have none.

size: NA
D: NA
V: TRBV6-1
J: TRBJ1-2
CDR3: CASSEGQYYGYTF
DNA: TGTGCCAGCAGTGAAGGACAGTACTATGGCTACACCTTC

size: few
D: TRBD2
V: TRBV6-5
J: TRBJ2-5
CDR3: CASSYSRSGGETQYF
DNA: TGTGCCAGCAGTTACTCGAGGAGCGGGGGGGAGACCCAGTACTTC

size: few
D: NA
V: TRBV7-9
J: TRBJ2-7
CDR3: CASSFGWSSYEQYF
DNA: TGTGCCAGCAGCTTCGGCTGGAGCTCCTACGAGCAGTACTTC

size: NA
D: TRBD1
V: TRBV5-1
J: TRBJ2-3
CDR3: CASSFGDRVTDTQYF
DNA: TGCGCCAGCAGCTTCGGGGACAGGGTCACAGATACGCAGTATTTT

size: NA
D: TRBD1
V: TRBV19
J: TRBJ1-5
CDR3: CASSFGTGGGQPQHF
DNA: TGTGCCAGTAGTTTTGGGACAGGGGGCGGTCAGCCCCAGCATTTT

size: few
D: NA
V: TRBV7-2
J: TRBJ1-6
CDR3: CASSLVGDRYSPLHF
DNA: TGTGCCAGCAGCTTAGTAGGTGACAGGTATTCACCCCTCCACTTT

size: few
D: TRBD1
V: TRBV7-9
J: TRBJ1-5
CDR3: CASSSWDSPSQPQHF
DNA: TGTGCCAGCAGCTCCTGGGACAGTCCTAGTCAGCCCCAGCATTTT

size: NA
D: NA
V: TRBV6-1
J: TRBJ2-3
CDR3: CASSAFTQYF
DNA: TGTGCCAGCAGTGCTTTCACGCAGTATTTT

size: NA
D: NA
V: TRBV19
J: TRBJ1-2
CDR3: CASSIRGYGYTF
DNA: TGTGCCAGTAGTATTCGGGGCTATGGCTACACCTTC

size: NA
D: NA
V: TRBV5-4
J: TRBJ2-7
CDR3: CASSFPNLGIGSKEDF
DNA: TGTGCCAGCAGCTTCCCAAACCTCGGGATCGGGTCGAAAGAAGACTTC